This T cell receptor (beta chain) was sequenced for a study of blood T cell repertoires in COVID-19. Study at large: PBMCs, B-cell-depleted T cells, or T cells provided the cDNA or gDNA that made up the material.

This clone was seen a few times. Germline V lookup: CDR1 SGHDT, CDR2 YYEEEE. This CDR3 contains 18 residues. V lost 4 bases, J lost 5 bases, and 14 bases stayed unmatched. Sequencing was performed with immunoSEQ multiplex PCR; in TCRdb, only in-frame clones are kept and a portion is missing. The repertoire includes roughly 84,000 clones, 75% to 90% of them detected once, and about 12% sits in the top ten. The material sequenced was peripheral blood. The chain carries TRBV5-6 and TRBJ1-5; TRBD1 matches at 11 bases. The clonotype comes from a woman between 40 and 55 years old with active or convalescent COVID-19. Written as DNA, the CDR3 is TGTGCCAGCAGCAAACCGCCGGGACAGGGGGTTGTGTATCAGCCCCAGCATTTT. Its protein product is CASSKPPGQGVVYQPQHF.